This T cell receptor beta chain was identified during a study of blood T cells in healthy people across ages. The study, taken as a whole, reports: Considered underestimates were the diversity estimates obtained from one million T cells.

The length of the CDR3 is 14 residues. CDR1 is SGHTA and CDR2 is FQGNSA in the germline V gene. Comments on this clonotype: Its matching antigen is unknown. At one end, the junction sequence differs from germline, possibly due to a read error.

Sample-barcoded 5' priming and a J-beta primer mix drove a second PCR of about 7 to 12 cycles. The template-switch adaptor was a 5' adaptor with 12 random nucleotides. It tagged each cDNA molecule. MiXCR was run by TCRdb on the 5' RACE reads, yielding one entry per CDR3 protein. Here the sample spans fewer than 1 million distinct CDR3 sequences, about 42% being singletons. This TCR came from a man aged 55 to 70 in good health. The V and J genes are TRBV7-2 and TRBJ1-5; D uncertain. Sequencing input: blood. The CDR3 here is CASSLVKDFRPQNF. In DNA form, the CDR3 reads TGTGCCAGCAGCTTAGTAAAAGACTTCCGCCCCCAGAATTTT.